This TCR beta chain emerged from a study of glioma-infiltrating T cells. The study, taken as a whole, reports: Only very few CDR3 sequences appeared in both tissue and blood. Above-expected tissue-blood divergence occurred in all gliomas, most in low-grade ones.

The iRepertoire nested amplicon-rescue multiplex PCR amplified TCR alpha and beta CDR3s from RNA. Input was roughly 85-450 ng of tissue mRNA or PBMC total RNA. MiXCR was run by TCRdb on the multiplex PCR reads, yielding one entry per CDR3 protein. The table includes 84,000 or so distinct CDR3 sequences, 20% to 25% detected once. From germline, CDR1 is DFQATT and CDR2 SNEGSKA (reference sequence). This CDR3 contains 16 residues. Regarding this clonotype: Its antigen is unknown. Sequence at one end of the junction differs from germline and may be a read error.

The sample consisted of glioma tissue, nonneoplastic brain tissue, or PBMCs (not recorded which). The sequence derives from a human donor with low-grade glioma or glioblastoma, undergoing nonglioma brain surgery, or in good health (not recorded which). The rearrangement joins TRBV20-1 to TRBJ1-5; TRBD1 might be the D (6 bases). This CDR3 is CSAQTPGHLSNKPQHF. For the CDR3, the DNA is TGCAGTGCTCAAACCCCGGGACACCTTAGCAATAAGCCGCAGCATTTT.